This TCR beta chain was observed in a study of OX40 agonist ivuxolimab in advanced cancers. With 5 bases removed from V and 4 bases from J, the gap between germline ends came to 14 bases. CDR3 length: 14 residues. The germline CDR1 and CDR2 sequences are SGHTA and FQGNSA. Samples of blood were obtained at baseline, on cycle 4 day 1, and on cycle 7 day 1. The method was immunoSEQ multiplex PCR; TCRdb's version includes in-frame clones alone and lacks a portion of them. Of tens of thousands of clones detected, around 89% appear once; the ten largest clones hold 0.3% to 0.45%. V is TRBV7-2 and J is TRBJ1-2; unclear D gene. This specimen was CD4+ or CD8+ T cells sorted from blood, taken in a trial of the OX40 agonist ivuxolimab. The TCR was taken from an adult with an advanced solid tumor such as melanoma, head and neck, liver or kidney cancer. This CDR3 is CASSQTQGGYGYTF. The DNA of the CDR3 is TGTGCCAGCAGCCAGACCCAAGGTGGCTATGGCTACACCTTC.